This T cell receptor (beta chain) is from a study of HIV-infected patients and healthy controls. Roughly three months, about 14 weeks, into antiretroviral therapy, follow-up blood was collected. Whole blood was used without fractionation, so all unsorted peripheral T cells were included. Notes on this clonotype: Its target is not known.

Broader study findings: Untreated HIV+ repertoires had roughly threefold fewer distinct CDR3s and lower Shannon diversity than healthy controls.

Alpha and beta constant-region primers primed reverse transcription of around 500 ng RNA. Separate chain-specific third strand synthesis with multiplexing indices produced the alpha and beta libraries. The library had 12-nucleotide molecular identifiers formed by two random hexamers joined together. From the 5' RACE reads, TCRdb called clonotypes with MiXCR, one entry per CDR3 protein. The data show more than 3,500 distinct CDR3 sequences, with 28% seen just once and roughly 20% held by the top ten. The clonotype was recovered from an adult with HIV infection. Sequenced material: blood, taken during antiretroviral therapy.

This CDR3 is CASSPTSSYNEQFF. CDR3 in DNA: TGTGCCAGCAGTCCAACGAGCTCCTACAATGAGCAGTTCTTC. J is TRBJ2-1 and V is TRBV27; no clear D. Germline-derived CDR1 and CDR2 are MNHEY and SMNVEV (reference sequence). This CDR3 has 14 residues. V was cut by 5 bases and J by 0 bases, with 8 bases left in between.